This TCR beta chain appears in the sequencing data of a study of OX40 agonist ivuxolimab in advanced cancers. Overall study context: A diagnosis of hepatocellular carcinoma, melanoma, renal cell or head and neck cancer was present in dose-escalation patients. Participants, 82.7% male, averaged roughly 59 years of age, ranging from roughly 23 to 80.

With baseline, cycle 4 day 1, and cycle 7 day 1 as timepoints, blood was sampled. Assay used: immunoSEQ multiplex PCR; TCRdb lists only in-frame clones, some missing. The sample includes tens of thousands of clones, around 90% of them seen just once. V lost 7 bases to trimming and J lost 8 bases; unmatched junction nucleotides: 11. The CDR3 runs to 14 residues. CDR1 is MNHNY and CDR2 is SVGAGI in the germline V gene (reference sequence). The receptor was derived from an adult with an advanced solid tumor such as melanoma, head and neck, liver or kidney cancer. This chain uses TRBV6-6 with TRBJ1-2; 9 bases agree with TRBD1. Material: CD4+ or CD8+ T cells sorted from blood, obtained in a trial of the OX40 agonist ivuxolimab. CDR3 bases: TGTGCCAGCAAACCCCCCGGGACAGGGCACGGCTACACCTTC. This encodes CASKPPGTGHGYTF.